This T cell receptor beta chain was retrieved from a study of graft-versus-host responses after intestinal transplantation. Overall study: Tacrolimus plus steroids were given to all recipients for approximately 3 years, preceded by anti-thymocyte globulin induction. Study-wide results and caveats: Peak circulating GvH clone levels were associated with early post-transplant HvG declines. In patients with graft-donor T cell macrochimerism, allograft graft-versus-host to host-versus-graft clonal ratios were high.

Assay: immunoSEQ multiplex PCR; the TCRdb copy retains only in-frame clones and omits some. The sample yields 120,000 or so clones, just under 95% seen once. Concerning this clone itself: Its antigen remains unidentified.

The receptor comes from a human donor who received an intestinal transplant. The input for sequencing was unstimulated CD8+ T cells sorted from spleen or lymph node cells, taken before intestinal transplant.

CDR3 loop: CASSVWRSRPNTGELFF. CDR3 coding DNA: TGTGCCAGCAGTGTCTGGCGGAGCAGGCCGAACACCGGGGAGCTGTTTTTT. The rearrangement uses TRBV2 and TRBJ2-2; D ambiguous. The CDR3 totals 17 residues. The V and J ends lost 4 bases and 0 bases respectively, with 15 bases between them. Germline V gives CDR1 SNHLY, CDR2 FYNNEI.